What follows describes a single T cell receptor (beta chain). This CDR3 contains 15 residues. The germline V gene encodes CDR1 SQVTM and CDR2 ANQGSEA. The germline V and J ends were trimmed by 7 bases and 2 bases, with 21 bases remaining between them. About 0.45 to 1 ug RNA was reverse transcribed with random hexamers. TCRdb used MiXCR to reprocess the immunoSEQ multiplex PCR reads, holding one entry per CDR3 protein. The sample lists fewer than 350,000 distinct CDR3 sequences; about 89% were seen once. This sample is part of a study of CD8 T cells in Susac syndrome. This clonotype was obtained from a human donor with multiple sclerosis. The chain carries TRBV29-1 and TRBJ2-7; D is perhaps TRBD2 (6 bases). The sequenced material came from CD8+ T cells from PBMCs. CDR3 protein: CSAISGLLGPYEQYF. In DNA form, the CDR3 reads TGCAGCGCCATATCGGGACTCTTAGGCCCCTACGAGCAGTACTTC.